These 5 T cell receptor beta chains were all obtained from the same sample, sequenced in a study of early T cells in non-severe SARS-CoV-2 infection. TCRdb independently ran MiXCR on the 5' RACE reads; one entry per CDR3 protein. The sample carries tens of thousands of distinct CDR3 sequences, around 11% recorded once. The material sequenced was whole blood, taken at baseline. The source of these receptors is an adult who was a healthcare worker with PCR-confirmed SARS-CoV-2 infection or an uninfected control (not recorded which). The donor label of this sample is uncertain.

This chain links TRBV19 with TRBJ2-7; the D gene could be TRBD1 or TRBD2 (5 bases each). Looked up from germline, CDR1 is LNHDA and CDR2 is SQIVND (reference sequence). V was cut by 5 bases and J by 6 bases, with 17 bases left in between. This CDR3 region has 14 residues. Written as DNA, the CDR3 is TGTGCCAGTAGTCGTCGGGGCCTAGAGTCCGAGCAGTACGTC. This sequence encodes CASSRRGLESEQYV.

The genes are TRBV4-2 and TRBJ2-1, with TRBD1 matching over 7 bases. Germline CDR1 and CDR2: LGHNA and YNFKEQ. The CDR3 is 15 residues long. The V and J ends lost 0 bases and 7 bases, in that order; junction bases with no gene match: 6. CDR3 in amino acids: CASSQDTTGANEQFF. The CDR3 bases are TGTGCCAGCAGCCAAGATACCACAGGGGCGAATGAGCAGTTCTTC.

The gene calls are TRBV7-2 and TRBJ1-2; D unclear. The germline V gene encodes CDR1 SGHTA and CDR2 FQGNSA. CDR3 length: 13 amino acids. Trimming stripped 5 bases from V and 1 base from J, with 8 bases between. The CDR3 coding sequence is TGTGCCAGCAGCACCGGGGTTAACTATGGCTACACCTTC. As protein: CASSTGVNYGYTF. Variable domain in full (rest from reference TRBV7-2 and TRBJ1-2): GAGVSQSPSNKVTEKGKDVELRCDPISGHTALYWYRQSLGQGLEFLIYFQGNSAPDKSGLPSDRFSAERTGGSVSTLTIQRTQQEDSAVYLCASSTGVNYGYTFGSGTRLTVV.

V usage is TRBV4-1 and J usage is TRBJ2-1; 12 positions agree with TRBD2. The CDR3 loop spans 20 amino acids. Per the germline V gene, CDR1 is MGHRA and CDR2 is YSYEKL. The ends lost 5 bases at V and 1 base at J; junction bases unmatched: 15. The CDR3 loop reads CASSSGGLAGGPSSYNEQFF. CDR3 coding DNA: TGCGCCAGCAGCTCTGGCGGGCTAGCGGGGGGGCCGAGTTCCTACAATGAGCAGTTCTTC.

V and J are TRBV7-2 and TRBJ2-5; 8 bases line up with TRBD1. The CDR3 has 14 residues. CDR1 and CDR2 from the germline V gene are SGHTA and FQGNSA. J lost 5 bases, V lost 2 bases, and 4 bases had no gene match. As DNA, the CDR3 is TGTGCCAGCAGCTTAAGTCAGGGGGCGGAGACCCAGTACTTC. It specifies CASSLSQGAETQYF. Variable domain in full (rest from reference TRBV7-2 and TRBJ2-5): GAGVSQSPSNKVTEKGKDVELRCDPISGHTALYWYRQSLGQGLEFLIYFQGNSAPDKSGLPSDRFSAERTGGSVSTLTIQRTQQEDSAVYLCASSLSQGAETQYFGPGTRLLVL.